The entry below describes one T cell receptor beta chain. The data were produced by immunoSEQ multiplex PCR, yet TCRdb's version contains in-frame clones alone and is incomplete. The profile covers 20,000 to 25,000 clones, with approximately 85% appearing a single time and approximately 17% taken by the ten largest. The sample belongs to a study of PD-1 blockade in mismatch repair-deficient tumors. CDR1 LGHNA and CDR2 YSLEER come from the germline V gene. Trimming removed 0 bases at V and 8 bases at J, with 25 bases between. The CDR3 is 18 residues long. This specimen was peripheral blood, taken 2 weeks after starting pembrolizumab. The chain couples TRBV4-3 to TRBJ1-2; a weak D match, TRBD1 (5 bases). This sequence was found in an adult with mismatch repair-deficient cancer. The CDR3 protein is CASSQEEGPIRGYWGYTF. For the CDR3, the DNA is TGCGCCAGCAGCCAAGAAGAGGGCCCAATCCGGGGCTATTGGGGCTACACCTTC.